A single sample is the source of the 25 T cell receptor beta chains below, sequenced in a study of follicular helper T cells after annual influenza vaccination. Their recognized antigens are unknown. Data came from immunoSEQ multiplex PCR; TCRdb stores just in-frame clones and leaves some out. The sample contains approximately 180 clones, roughly 82% of which appear only once. Noted time point: 2014-2015 season, 7 days after vaccination. PBMC got 18 hours of influenza peptide pools; CD69+CD200+ ICOS+CD38+ cTfh were sorted. The material sequenced was CXCR5+ CD38+ circulating T follicular helper cells from blood, cultured in vitro and sorted as CD69+ CD200+, taken 7 days after influenza vaccination. As for subset: circulating Tfh, non-naive CD4+CXCR5+PD-1+ (ICOS+CD38+ or ICOS-CD38-). The source is an adult who received the influenza vaccine.

CDR3 nucleotide sequence: TGTGCCAGCAGCATTCCTAGCGGGAGGGTGTGGGAGCAGTACTTC. Translation gives CASSIPSGRVWEQYF. The chain combines TRBV7-8 with TRBJ2-7; TRBD2 matches 12 bases. The length of the CDR3 is 15 residues. V gave up 5 bases and J gave up 7 bases; unmatched junction bases: 9. Germline V CDR1 and CDR2: SGHVS, FQNEAQ.

The rearrangement joins TRBV7-6 to TRBJ2-1; D unresolved. V was cut by 3 bases and J by 6 bases, with 6 bases left in between. This CDR3 comprises 12 residues. Germline lookup yields CDR1 SGHVS and CDR2 FNYEAQ. Here the CDR3 reads CASSLSVNEQFF. The DNA of the CDR3 is TGTGCCAGCAGCTTGAGTGTCAATGAGCAGTTCTTC.

This chain links TRBV30 with TRBJ1-4; D might be TRBD1 (6 bases). Germline CDR1 reads GTSNPN; CDR2 reads SVGIG (reference sequence). CDR3 size: 15 residues. V lost 4 bases and J lost 3, with 15 bases in between. The CDR3 reads CAWNAGYRANEKLFF. The CDR3 bases are TGTGCCTGGAACGCCGGATACAGGGCTAATGAAAAACTGTTTTTT.

Of note for this clone: Its ends do not fully match the called genes, so a read error is possible. The rearrangement joins TRBV29-1 to TRBJ2-5, with no clear D. The CDR3 covers 10 residues. Germline assignment: CDR1 SQVTM and CDR2 ANQGSEA. This chain's CDR3 is CSVDQGTQYF. The DNA for the CDR3 is TGCAGCGTTGATCAAGGGACCCAGTACTTC.

The gene calls are TRBV7-9 and TRBJ2-7, with D perhaps TRBD2 (6 bases). The CDR3 loop spans 12 amino acids. V gave up 5 bases and J gave up 12 bases, with 17 bases separating them. Germline V gene sequence: CDR1 SEHNR, CDR2 FQNEAQ (reference sequence). CDR3 bases: TGTGCCAGCAGCGCAAACGGAGGGGTTGGGTACTTC. Encoded protein: CASSANGGVGYF.

This chain links TRBV5-1 with TRBJ1-6; possibly TRBD1 for D (5 bases). Trimming left V 0 bases short and J 7 bases short, with 11 bases between. Germline assignment: CDR1 SGHRS and CDR2 YFSETQ. This CDR3 is 15 amino acids long. The CDR3 protein is CASSLVRDQNSPLHF. The CDR3 DNA follows: TGCGCCAGCAGCTTGGTGCGGGACCAGAATTCACCCCTCCACTTT.

This chain joins TRBV11-2 and TRBJ2-7; 10 nucleotides align to TRBD1. The ends lost 1 base at V and 4 bases at J; junction bases unmatched: 7. The CDR3 is 16 amino acids. Germline assignment: CDR1 SGHAT and CDR2 FQNNGV. DNA for the CDR3: TGTGCCAGCAGCTTAGGACAAGGGACAGGGGTATACGAGCAGTACTTC. Protein: CASSLGQGTGVYEQYF. The full variable domain, completed using reference TRBV11-2 and TRBJ2-7, is EAGVAQSPRYKIIEKRQSVAFWCNPISGHATLYWYQQILGQGPKLLIQFQNNGVVDDSQLPKDRFSAERLKGVDSTLKIQPAKLEDSAVYLCASSLGQGTGVYEQYFGPGTRLTVT.

The V gene is TRBV30, the J gene TRBJ1-6; D unclear. This CDR3 is 14 amino acids long. V was shortened by 1 base and J by 8 bases, with 12 bases between the two germline ends. Germline loops: CDR1 GTSNPN, CDR2 SVGIG (reference sequence). In DNA, the CDR3 is TGTGCCTGGAGTGCGTGGGGAAGGGATTCACCCCTCCACTTT. Encoded protein: CAWSAWGRDSPLHF.

The chain couples TRBV28 to TRBJ2-1, with D possibly being TRBD1 or TRBD2 (5 bases each). This CDR3 comprises 15 residues. V lost 6 bases and J 5 bases, leaving 17 bases between the germline ends. Germline CDR1 and CDR2: MDHEN and SYDVKM. CDR3 coding DNA: TGTGCCAGCAGCGTTAGCAATCAGGGACACAATGAGCAGTTCTTC. It is translated as CASSVSNQGHNEQFF.

The rearrangement links TRBV5-5 to TRBJ1-1; possibly TRBD1 for D (5 bases). Looked up from germline, CDR1 is SGHKS and CDR2 is YYEKEE (reference sequence). The CDR3 runs to 14 residues. V was pared by 5 bases and J by 1 base, with 12 bases between. CDR3 sequence: CASRLQGGNTEAFF. The DNA for the CDR3 is TGTGCCAGCAGACTTCAGGGCGGGAACACTGAAGCTTTCTTT.

In DNA form, the CDR3 reads TGTGCCAGCAGTTTAAGACACCTAGCCAAAAACATTCAGTACTTC. It codes for CASSLRHLAKNIQYF. This chain joins TRBV28 and TRBJ2-4; D is unclear. In germline, CDR1 is MDHEN, CDR2 SYDVKM. The CDR3 runs 15 residues. V dropped 2 bases and J dropped 0 bases, with 8 bases sitting between them.

The DNA of the CDR3 is TGTGCCAGCAGCCGGGGGACAGGCTACGAGCAGTACTTC. This translates into CASSRGTGYEQYF. The V and J genes are TRBV7-8 and TRBJ2-7, with 8 bases matching TRBD1. CDR1 is SGHVS, CDR2 FQNEAQ, per germline. The CDR3 runs to 13 residues. The ends lost 5 bases at V and 3 bases at J; junction bases unmatched: 3.

The chain is built from TRBV10-3 and TRBJ1-1; 10 positions match TRBD1. Germline-derived CDR1 and CDR2 are ENHRY and SYGVKD. V trimming: 9 bases; J trimming: 3 bases; junction bases outside the gene matches: 10. This CDR3 contains 15 residues. The CDR3 loop is CAIRIGTGVYTEAFF. CDR3 bases: TGTGCCATTCGAATCGGGACAGGGGTTTACACTGAAGCTTTCTTT.

The chain carries TRBV9 and TRBJ2-1; D is possibly TRBD1 (7 bases). The CDR3 length is 15 residues. V lost 2 bases to trimming and J lost 7 bases, with 16 bases between them. Germline-derived CDR1 and CDR2 are SGDLS and YYNGEE. For the CDR3, the DNA is TGTGCCAGCAGCGTCTACCCAGGGGGGTCAAATGAGCAGTTCTTC. This codes for CASSVYPGGSNEQFF.

The chain carries TRBV15 and TRBJ2-1; D is unclear. The CDR3 has 13 residues. Per the germline V gene, CDR1 is LNHNV and CDR2 is YYDKDF (reference sequence). V lost 3 bases, J lost 4 bases, and 7 bases lay in between. The chain's CDR3 is CATSSSIYNEQFF. DNA for the CDR3: TGTGCCACCAGCAGTTCGATTTACAATGAGCAGTTCTTC. Using reference TRBV15 and TRBJ2-1 for the parts outside the CDR3, the full variable domain is DAMVIQNPRYQVTQFGKPVTLSCSQTLNHNVMYWYQQKSSQAPKLLFHYYDKDFNNEADTPDNFQSRRPNTSFCFLDIRSPGLGDTAMYLCATSSSIYNEQFFGPGTRLTVL.

The rearrangement links TRBV28 to TRBJ2-1; 8 positions match TRBD2. The ends lost 4 bases at V and 4 bases at J; junction bases unmatched: 6. CDR3 length equals 15 residues. Germline CDR1 reads MDHEN; CDR2 reads SYDVKM. In DNA form, the CDR3 reads TGTGCCAGCAGTTCGCCGGGACTAGGTTACAATGAGCAGTTCTTC. It encodes CASSSPGLGYNEQFF.

The CDR3 loop is CASGTGYEQYF. The CDR3, as DNA: TGTGCCAGCGGAACAGGCTACGAGCAGTACTTC. This chain connects TRBV6-9 to TRBJ2-7, with a weak D call TRBD1 (5 bases). The CDR3 contains 11 residues. Trimming took 8 bases from V and 3 from J, leaving 8 bases between them. The germline V gene encodes CDR1 MNHGY and CDR2 SVAAGI.

The CDR3 is CASGTGYEQYF. CDR3 DNA sequence: TGTGCCAGCGGAACAGGCTACGAGCAGTACTTC. J is TRBJ2-7 and V is TRBV6-5; TRBD1 is a possible D gene (5 bases). This CDR3 contains 11 residues. In germline, CDR1 is MNHEY, CDR2 SVGAGI. V lost 8 bases, J lost 3 bases, and 8 bases lay in between.

The chain couples TRBV19 to TRBJ2-3; D unclear. V was pared by 0 bases and J by 14 bases, with 18 bases between. Germline CDR1 reads LNHDA; CDR2 reads SQIVND (reference sequence). This CDR3 has 14 residues. The CDR3 here is CASSIDLSLTPAYF. CDR3 nucleotide sequence: TGTGCCAGTAGTATAGATCTATCCCTCACCCCGGCGTATTTT.

In this sample, this clone turned up a few times. The V call is TRBV5-6, the J call TRBJ1-2; 7 bases are shared with TRBD1. This CDR3 comprises 13 residues. V lost 5 bases, J lost 4 bases, and 5 bases stayed unmatched. The V gene's germline CDR1 is SGHDT and CDR2 YYEEEE. The CDR3 here is CASRSTGVYGYTF. The CDR3 DNA is TGTGCCAGCAGATCAACAGGGGTCTATGGCTACACCTTC.

CDR3 nucleotide sequence: TGTGCCAGCACTCCAGGGACCGCTCAAATGAGGGTGCAGTTCTTC. This codes for CASTPGTAQMRVQFF. V and J are TRBV6-1 and TRBJ2-1; either TRBD1 or TRBD2 may supply D (5 bases each). There are 15 residues in the CDR3. Germline V gene sequence: CDR1 MNHNS, CDR2 SASEGT. Trimming left V 7 bases short and J 12 bases short, with 25 bases between.

The CDR3 sequence: CASNPQGNQPQHF. The CDR3 DNA reads as TGTGCCAGCAACCCACAGGGCAATCAGCCCCAGCATTTT. The V and J genes are TRBV6-9 and TRBJ1-5; the D gene is possibly TRBD1 (5 bases). Trimming shortened V by 7 bases and J by 2 bases, and 9 bases separated the two germline ends. Germline CDR1 reads MNHGY; CDR2 reads SVAAGI. The CDR3 totals 13 residues.

This clone was recorded only once. The genes are TRBV6-5 and TRBJ1-1; 9 bases agree with TRBD1. The CDR3 is made up of 15 amino acids. Per germline, CDR1 MNHEY and CDR2 SVGAGI. The V segment lost 2 bases and the J segment 5 bases; nucleotides outside the gene matches: 6. The CDR3 is CASSYGGQGGTEAFF. CDR3 in DNA: TGTGCCAGCAGTTACGGGGGACAGGGAGGGACTGAAGCTTTCTTT.

J is TRBJ1-1 and V is TRBV19; possibly TRBD1 for D (6 bases). With 5 bases removed from V and 6 bases from J, the gap between germline ends came to 19 bases. The CDR3 has 15 amino acids. CDR1 and CDR2 from the germline V gene are LNHDA and SQIVND (reference sequence). In DNA form, the CDR3 reads TGTGCCAGTAGTGCTACAGGGCCCGGCCCCGCTGAAGCTTTCTTT. Its translation is CASSATGPGPAEAFF.

V gene TRBV6-5 combines with J gene TRBJ1-2; D unresolved. The CDR3 spans 15 residues. Looked up from germline, CDR1 is MNHEY and CDR2 is SVGAGI. V lost 0 bases and J 2 bases, leaving 10 bases between the germline ends. The CDR3 sequence: CASSYSAGINYGYTF. The CDR3 region has the DNA TGTGCCAGCAGTTACTCCGCCGGGATCAACTATGGCTACACCTTC.